This section outlines one T cell receptor (beta chain) sequence together with its context. What it binds is unknown. These data belong to a study of cytomegalovirus exposure and HLA in healthy donors. Germline V gene sequence: CDR1 SGHTA, CDR2 FQGNSA. This CDR3 spans 18 amino acids. J lost 4 bases, V lost 3 bases, and 11 bases had no gene match. Repertoires were generated with immunoSEQ multiplex PCR, while TCRdb's copy carries only in-frame clones and drops some. Of roughly 260,000 clones in the sample, approximately 90% were seen once. Findings and caveats of the study: The authors listed some 150 TCR beta chains as cytomegalovirus-associated. Whilst most TCR sequences proved rare, a subset of public TCRs occurred across many donors. In vitro checks showed that a few CMV-associated chains really do target CMV antigens.

The sample comprised PBMCs. The receptor was derived from a man aged 18 to 29 in good health and CMV-seronegative. The rearrangement uses TRBV7-2 and TRBJ2-2; TRBD2 matches at 10 bases. The CDR3 region has the DNA TGTGCCAGCAGCTTGACAGCGGGAGGGCCAAAAAGCACCGGGGAGCTGTTTTTT. Translated: CASSLTAGGPKSTGELFF.